Listed below are T cell receptor beta chains from one sample, sequenced in a study of blood T cells in healthy people across ages. One entry per CDR3 protein results from TCRdb running MiXCR on the 5' RACE reads. The sample has approximately 1.5 million distinct CDR3 sequences; under 55% are singletons. Sequenced: blood. These receptors all stem from a woman between 18 and 29 years old in good health. Both conserved end residues are part of each CDR3. A D gene is named only where the DNA matches it firmly. Size values are once, few and many counts, or a class for expanded clones, and some rows have none.

J,size,V,D,CDR3,DNA
TRBJ2-1,-,TRBV28,-,CASSLLRDTSYEQFF,TGTGCCAGCAGTTTACTACGGGACACTTCTTACGAGCAGTTCTTC
TRBJ2-1,-,TRBV27,-,CASSLSATNYNEQFF,TGTGCCAGCAGTTTATCTGCGACTAACTACAATGAGCAGTTCTTC
TRBJ2-3,-,TRBV21-1,-,CASPKGTGTDTQYF,TGTGCCAGCCCGAAGGGAACGGGCACAGATACGCAGTATTTT
TRBJ1-1,few,TRBV29-1,-,CSVGFRDTEAFF,TGCAGCGTTGGGTTCCGGGACACTGAAGCTTTCTTT
TRBJ2-4,few,TRBV20-1,-,CSARAGLGGEQYF,TGCAGTGCTAGAGCCGGCCTGGGTGGAGAGCAGTACTTC
TRBJ1-5,-,TRBV4-1,-,CASSLLEGSNQPQHF,TGCGCCAGCAGCCTACTTGAGGGTAGCAATCAGCCCCAGCATTTT
TRBJ2-1,-,TRBV27,-,CASRPHTWNEQFF,TGTGCCAGCAGGCCTCACACGTGGAATGAGCAGTTCTTC
TRBJ2-7,few,TRBV20-1,TRBD2,CSAIKRGSGEQYF,TGCAGTGCCATTAAGCGGGGTTCGGGCGAGCAGTACTTC
TRBJ2-7,-,TRBV5-6,-,CASSLANPAHGYEQYF,TGTGCCAGCAGCTTGGCCAATCCAGCGCACGGGTACGAGCAGTACTTC
TRBJ1-5,few,TRBV4-1,-,CASSQLLYSNQPQHF,TGCGCCAGCAGCCAACTGTTATATAGCAATCAGCCCCAGCATTTT
TRBJ1-2,many,TRBV29-1,-,CSVAAGPPYGYTF,TGCAGCGTTGCGGCAGGGCCTCCGTATGGCTACACCTTC
TRBJ2-7,-,TRBV24-1,-,CATSDYGTSMYF,TGTGCCACCAGTGATTACGGGACCTCGATGTACTTC